This TCR beta chain was captured by sequencing in a study of blood T cell repertoires in COVID-19. Study-level information: Specimens from acute and convalescent COVID-19 originated in the United States, Italy and Spain. PBMCs, B-cell-depleted T cells, or T cells were the source of the cDNA or gDNA that made up the material.

CDR3 length equals 15 residues. Trimming shortened V by 3 bases and J by 0 bases, and 10 bases separated the two germline ends. Germline-derived CDR1 and CDR2 are SGHTS and YDEGEE. In the study's own analysis: Nucleated cell counts were estimated from reference gene primer amplification. Method: immunoSEQ multiplex PCR; TCRdb's copy keeps in-frame clones and lacks some. For V, J and clone size, that table is used; D and trimming come from the DNA. The table shows roughly 230,000 clones, with about 80% occurring only once. The chain uses TRBV5-8 and TRBJ1-3; the D gene is possibly TRBD1 (5 bases). The sample taken for sequencing was peripheral blood. The clonotype was recovered from a man in his fifties with active or convalescent COVID-19. The CDR3: CASSSRTPSGNTIYF. The CDR3 DNA reads TGTGCCAGCAGCTCTCGGACACCCTCTGGAAACACCATATATTTT.